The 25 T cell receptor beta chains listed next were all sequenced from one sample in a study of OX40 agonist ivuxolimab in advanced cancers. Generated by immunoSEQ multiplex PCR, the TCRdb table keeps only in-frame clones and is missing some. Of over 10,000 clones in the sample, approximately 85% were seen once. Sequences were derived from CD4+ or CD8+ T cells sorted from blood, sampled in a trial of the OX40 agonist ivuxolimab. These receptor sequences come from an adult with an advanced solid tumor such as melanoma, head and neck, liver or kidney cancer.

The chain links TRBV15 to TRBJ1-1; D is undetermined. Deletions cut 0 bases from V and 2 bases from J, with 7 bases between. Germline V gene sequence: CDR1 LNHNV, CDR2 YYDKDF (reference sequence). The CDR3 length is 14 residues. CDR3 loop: CATSRDRGNTEAFF. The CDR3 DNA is TGTGCCACCAGCAGAGATCGGGGAAACACTGAAGCTTTCTTT.

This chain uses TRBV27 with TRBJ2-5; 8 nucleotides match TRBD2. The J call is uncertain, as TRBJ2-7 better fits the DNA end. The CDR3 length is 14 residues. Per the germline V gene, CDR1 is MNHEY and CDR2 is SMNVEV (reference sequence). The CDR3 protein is CASSSAGAEYEQYF. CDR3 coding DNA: TGTGCCAGCAGCTCAGCGGGAGCCGAATACGAGCAGTACTTC.

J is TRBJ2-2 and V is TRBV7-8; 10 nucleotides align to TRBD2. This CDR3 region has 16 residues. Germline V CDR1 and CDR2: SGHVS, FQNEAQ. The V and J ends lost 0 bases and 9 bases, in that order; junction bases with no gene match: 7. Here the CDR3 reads CASSLALAGVMRELFF. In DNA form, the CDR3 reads TGTGCCAGCAGCTTAGCCCTAGCGGGAGTAATGCGGGAGCTGTTTTTT.

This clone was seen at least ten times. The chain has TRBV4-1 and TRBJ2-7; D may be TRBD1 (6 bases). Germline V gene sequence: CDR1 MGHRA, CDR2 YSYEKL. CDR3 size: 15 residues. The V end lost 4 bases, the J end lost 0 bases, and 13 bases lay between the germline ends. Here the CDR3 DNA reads TGCGCCAGCAGCCTAAGGGACACACCCTCCTACGAGCAGTACTTC. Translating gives CASSLRDTPSYEQYF.

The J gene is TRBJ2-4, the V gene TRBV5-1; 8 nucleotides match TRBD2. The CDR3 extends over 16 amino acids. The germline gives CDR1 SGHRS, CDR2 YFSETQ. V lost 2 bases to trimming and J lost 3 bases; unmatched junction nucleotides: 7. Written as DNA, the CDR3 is TGCGCCAGCAGCTTAACTAGCGGAGGGGGCAAAAACATTCAGTACTTC. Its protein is CASSLTSGGGKNIQYF.

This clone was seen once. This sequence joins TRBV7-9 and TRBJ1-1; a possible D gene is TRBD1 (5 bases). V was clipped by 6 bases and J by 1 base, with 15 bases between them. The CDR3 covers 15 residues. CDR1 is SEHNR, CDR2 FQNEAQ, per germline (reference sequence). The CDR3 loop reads CASRSSGTQNTEAFF. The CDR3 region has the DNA TGTGCCAGCAGGTCATCCGGGACTCAGAACACTGAAGCTTTCTTT. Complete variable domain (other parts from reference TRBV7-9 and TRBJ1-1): DTGVSQNPRHKITKRGQNVTFRCDPISEHNRLYWYRQTLGQGPEFLTYFQNEAQLEKSRLLSDRFSAERPKGSFSTLEIQRTEQGDSAMYLCASRSSGTQNTEAFFGQGTRLTVV.

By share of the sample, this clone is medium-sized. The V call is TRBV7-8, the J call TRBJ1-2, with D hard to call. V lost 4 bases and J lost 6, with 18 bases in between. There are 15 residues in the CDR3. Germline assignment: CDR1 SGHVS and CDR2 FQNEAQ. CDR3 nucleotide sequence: TGTGCCAGCAGCTCCTCCGAGCCTGGGCAGGATGGCTACACCTTC. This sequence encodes CASSSSEPGQDGYTF.

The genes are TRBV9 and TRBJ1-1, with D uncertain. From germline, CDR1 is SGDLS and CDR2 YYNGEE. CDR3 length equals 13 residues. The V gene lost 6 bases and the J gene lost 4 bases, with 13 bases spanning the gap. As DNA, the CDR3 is TGTGCCAGCAAATCCCTAGTGGGCACTGAAGCTTTCTTT. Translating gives CASKSLVGTEAFF.

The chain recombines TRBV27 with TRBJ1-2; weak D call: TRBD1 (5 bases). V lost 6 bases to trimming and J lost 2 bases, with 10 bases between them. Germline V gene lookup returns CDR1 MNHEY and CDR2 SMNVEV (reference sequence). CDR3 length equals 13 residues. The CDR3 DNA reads TGTGCCAGCAGACCTACAGGAAACTATGGCTACACCTTC. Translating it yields CASRPTGNYGYTF.

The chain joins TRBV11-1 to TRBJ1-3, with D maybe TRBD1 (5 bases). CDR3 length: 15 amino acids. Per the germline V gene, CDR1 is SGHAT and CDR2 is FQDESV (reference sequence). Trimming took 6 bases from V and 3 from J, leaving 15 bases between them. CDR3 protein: CASREGPQVGNTIYF. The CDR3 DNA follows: TGTGCCAGCAGAGAGGGACCGCAGGTTGGAAACACCATATATTTT.

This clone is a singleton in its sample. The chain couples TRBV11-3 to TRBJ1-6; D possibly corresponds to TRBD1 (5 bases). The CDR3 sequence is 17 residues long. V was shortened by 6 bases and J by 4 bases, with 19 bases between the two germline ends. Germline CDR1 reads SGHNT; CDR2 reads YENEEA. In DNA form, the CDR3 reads TGTGCCAGCAGTCCGGACGTGGGGGTATGTTATAATTCACCCCTCCACTTT. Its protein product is CASSPDVGVCYNSPLHF. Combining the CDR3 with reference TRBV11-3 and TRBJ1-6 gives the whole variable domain EAGVVQSPRYKIIEKKQPVAFWCNPISGHNTLYWYLQNLGQGPELLIRYENEEAVDDSQLPKDRFSAERLKGVDSTLKIQPAELGDSAVYLCASSPDVGVCYNSPLHFGNGTRLTVT.

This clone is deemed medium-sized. CDR3 coding DNA: TGCGCCAGCAGCCAGACTGGTCAGGGTGATTCACCCCTCCACTTT. Amino acid sequence: CASSQTGQGDSPLHF. V gene TRBV4-1 combines with J gene TRBJ1-6; D possibly corresponds to TRBD1 (5 bases). The CDR3 runs 15 residues. V dropped 3 bases and J dropped 8 bases, with 14 bases sitting between them. Germline CDR1 reads MGHRA; CDR2 reads YSYEKL.

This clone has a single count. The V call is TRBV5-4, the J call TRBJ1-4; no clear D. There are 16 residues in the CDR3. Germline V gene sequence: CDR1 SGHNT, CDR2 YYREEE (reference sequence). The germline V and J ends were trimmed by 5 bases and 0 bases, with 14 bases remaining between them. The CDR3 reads CASSTGTEATNEKLFF. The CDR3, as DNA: TGTGCCAGCAGTACCGGAACGGAGGCAACTAATGAAAAACTGTTTTTT.

The chain's CDR3 is CASSLGGYTF. The CDR3 DNA reads as TGTGCCAGCAGCTTAGGAGGCTACACCTTC. The genes are TRBV7-9 and TRBJ1-2, with D unclear. The V and J ends lost 1 base and 8 bases respectively, with 2 bases between them. In germline, CDR1 is SEHNR, CDR2 FQNEAQ (reference sequence). The CDR3 is 10 residues long.

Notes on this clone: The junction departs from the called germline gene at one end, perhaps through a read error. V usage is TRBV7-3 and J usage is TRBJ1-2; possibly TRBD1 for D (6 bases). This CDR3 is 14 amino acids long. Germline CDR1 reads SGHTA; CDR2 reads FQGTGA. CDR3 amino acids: CASSRELDSYGYTF. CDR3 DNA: TGCGCCAGCAGCCGGGAGTTGGACAGCTATGGCTACACCTTC.

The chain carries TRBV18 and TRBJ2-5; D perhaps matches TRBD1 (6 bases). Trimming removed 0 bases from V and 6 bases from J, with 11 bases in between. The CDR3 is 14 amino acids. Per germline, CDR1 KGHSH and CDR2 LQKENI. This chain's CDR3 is CASSPPGRGKTQYF. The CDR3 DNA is TGTGCCAGCTCACCACCCGGCAGGGGCAAGACCCAGTACTTC.

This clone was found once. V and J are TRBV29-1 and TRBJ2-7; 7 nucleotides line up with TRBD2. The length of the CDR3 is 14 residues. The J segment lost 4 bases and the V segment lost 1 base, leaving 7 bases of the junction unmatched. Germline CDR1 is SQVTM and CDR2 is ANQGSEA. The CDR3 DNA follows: TGCAGCGTTGAAGGTCGGGGGGAAGATTACGAGCAGTACTTC. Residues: CSVEGRGEDYEQYF.

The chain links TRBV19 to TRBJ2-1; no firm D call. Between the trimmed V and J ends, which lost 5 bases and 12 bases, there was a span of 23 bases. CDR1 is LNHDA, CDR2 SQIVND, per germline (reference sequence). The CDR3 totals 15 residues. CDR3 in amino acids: CASSPYNSESEGQFF. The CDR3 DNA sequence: TGTGCCAGTAGTCCATATAACAGCGAGTCCGAAGGGCAGTTCTTC.

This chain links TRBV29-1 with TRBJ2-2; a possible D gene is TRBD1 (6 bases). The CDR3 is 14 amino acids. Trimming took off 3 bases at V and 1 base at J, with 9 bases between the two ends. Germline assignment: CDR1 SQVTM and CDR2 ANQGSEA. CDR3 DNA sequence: TGCAGCGTTGATAGGGACAAGAACACCGGGGAGCTGTTTTTT. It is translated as CSVDRDKNTGELFF.

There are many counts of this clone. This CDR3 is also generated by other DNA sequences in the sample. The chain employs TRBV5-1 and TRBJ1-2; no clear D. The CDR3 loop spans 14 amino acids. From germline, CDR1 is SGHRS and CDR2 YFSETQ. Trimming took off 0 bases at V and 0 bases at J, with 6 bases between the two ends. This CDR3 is CASSLAEANYGYTF. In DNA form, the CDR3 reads TGCGCCAGCAGCTTGGCGGAGGCTAACTATGGCTACACCTTC.

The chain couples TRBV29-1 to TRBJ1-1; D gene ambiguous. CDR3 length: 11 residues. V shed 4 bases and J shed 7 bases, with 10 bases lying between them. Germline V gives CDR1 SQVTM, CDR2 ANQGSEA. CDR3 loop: CSVGWAVEAFF. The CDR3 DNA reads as TGCAGCGTTGGGTGGGCTGTTGAAGCTTTCTTT.

The CDR3 loop reads CASSLRKGPYEQYF. In DNA form, the CDR3 reads TGCGCCAGCAGCTTACGCAAAGGGCCCTACGAGCAGTACTTC. This chain uses TRBV5-1 with TRBJ2-7; no firm D call. This CDR3 comprises 14 residues. Germline V gene lookup returns CDR1 SGHRS and CDR2 YFSETQ. Trimming removed 2 bases from V and 2 bases from J, with 11 bases in between.

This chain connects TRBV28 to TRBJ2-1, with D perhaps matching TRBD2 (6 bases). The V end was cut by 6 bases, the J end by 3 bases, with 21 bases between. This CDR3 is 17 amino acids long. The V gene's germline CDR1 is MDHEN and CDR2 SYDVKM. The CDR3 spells CASSPNRDFFLYNEQFF. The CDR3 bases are TGTGCCAGCAGCCCAAATAGGGACTTCTTCCTCTACAATGAGCAGTTCTTC.

The CDR3 spells CASSPGELYEQYF. The CDR3 DNA follows: TGTGCCAGCAGTCCAGGGGAGCTCTACGAGCAGTACTTC. This chain joins TRBV27 and TRBJ2-7; possibly TRBD1 for D (6 bases). The CDR3 runs to 13 residues. Trimming shortened V by 5 bases and J by 3 bases, and 11 bases separated the two germline ends. From germline, CDR1 is MNHEY and CDR2 SMNVEV (reference sequence).

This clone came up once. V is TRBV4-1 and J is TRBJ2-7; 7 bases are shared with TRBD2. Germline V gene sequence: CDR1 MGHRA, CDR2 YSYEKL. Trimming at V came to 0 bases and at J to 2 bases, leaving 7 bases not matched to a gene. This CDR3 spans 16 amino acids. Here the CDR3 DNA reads TGCGCCAGCAGCCAAGAGCAGTCTAGCGGAACCTACGAGCAGTACTTC. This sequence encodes CASSQEQSSGTYEQYF.